These 2 T cell receptor beta chains were sequenced from one sample in a study of T-cell memory formation after mild COVID-19. TCRdb reprocessed the 5' RACE reads via MiXCR and lists one record per CDR3 protein. The table includes about half a million distinct CDR3 sequences, 18% detected once. Sequenced sample: PBMCs or a T cell subset sorted from them (not recorded which). These receptors were taken from an adult woman who had mild COVID-19 (a few samples of this study predate the infection). Cell type and time point are not known.

V usage is TRBV29-1 and J usage is TRBJ2-5, with 7 bases fitting TRBD1. The length of the CDR3 is 13 residues. V was pared by 6 bases and J by 1 base, with 5 bases of the junction left unmatched. Germline values: CDR1 SQVTM, CDR2 ANQGSEA. The chain's CDR3 is CSVARGSQETQYF. CDR3 coding DNA: TGCAGCGTGGCCAGGGGGAGCCAAGAGACCCAGTACTTC.

The chain recombines TRBV29-1 with TRBJ1-3; weak D call: TRBD1 (5 bases). V lost 0 bases to trimming and J lost 0 bases, with 15 bases between them. Germline V CDR1 and CDR2: SQVTM, ANQGSEA. The CDR3 length is 17 residues. CDR3 in DNA: TGCAGCGTTGAAGATAGGGCAGGGTTTTTCTCTGGAAACACCATATATTTT. Translating it yields CSVEDRAGFFSGNTIYF.